The 9 T cell receptor beta chains given below trace back to one sample, sequenced in a study of T cell responses to AZD1222 COVID-19 vaccine. The protocol was immunoSEQ multiplex PCR, while the TCRdb copy is restricted to in-frame clones and leaves out a portion. This sample has under 170,000 clones, with roughly 94% found just once. The sample consisted of peripheral blood, taken on day 0 of AZD1222 vaccination. The receptors originated from an adult in good health.

The J gene is TRBJ2-3, the V gene TRBV28, with TRBD2 matching over 12 bases. Germline V lookup: CDR1 MDHEN, CDR2 SYDVKM. The CDR3 contains 15 residues. With 4 bases clipped from V and 5 bases from J, the junction kept 4 bases outside the gene matches. The CDR3 spells CASSSSGLAGDTQYF. CDR3 coding DNA: TGTGCCAGCAGTTCATCGGGACTAGCGGGAGATACGCAGTATTTT.

The genes are TRBV10-2 and TRBJ2-7; D may be TRBD1 (6 bases). The CDR3 runs 13 residues. Looked up from germline, CDR1 is WSHSY and CDR2 is SAAADI. V lost 8 bases to trimming and J lost 2 bases, with 13 bases between them. The CDR3 here is CASQMAGAYEQYV. DNA for the CDR3: TGCGCCAGCCAGATGGCAGGGGCCTACGAGCAGTACGTC.

This chain joins TRBV6-5 and TRBJ1-4, with D possibly matching TRBD1 (6 bases). The CDR3 runs to 15 residues. From germline, CDR1 is MNHEY and CDR2 SVGAGI. V was trimmed by 5 bases and J by 8 bases, leaving 18 bases between them. The DNA for the CDR3 is TGTGCCAGCAGTCGCTCGGGGGCATCAAGGGAAAAACTGTTTTTT. Protein sequence: CASSRSGASREKLFF.

The chain has TRBV11-2 and TRBJ2-2; D gene uncertain. Germline lookup yields CDR1 SGHAT and CDR2 FQNNGV. The CDR3 runs to 13 residues. With 0 bases removed from V and 4 bases from J, the gap between germline ends came to 3 bases. CDR3 protein: CASSLDLTGELFF. CDR3 bases: TGTGCCAGCAGCTTAGATCTCACCGGGGAGCTGTTTTTT.

The genes are TRBV7-9 and TRBJ1-1; D is undetermined. The germline V gene encodes CDR1 SEHNR and CDR2 FQNEAQ (reference sequence). Trimming took off 7 bases at V and 7 bases at J, with 19 bases between the two ends. The CDR3 sequence is 14 residues long. The CDR3 region has the DNA TGTGCCAGCAATGTTCCCGCAGGTTCTATTGAAGCTTTCTTT. Amino acid sequence: CASNVPAGSIEAFF.

J is TRBJ2-5 and V is TRBV11-2; D might be TRBD2 (6 bases). Trimming cost V 4 bases and J 4 bases, with 22 bases left between them. Germline CDR1 SGHAT, CDR2 FQNNGV. The CDR3 is 17 residues long. CDR3 in amino acids: CASSSSRRDLGRETQYF. The CDR3 DNA reads TGTGCCAGCAGCTCCTCCCGCCGGGACTTGGGGCGAGAGACCCAGTACTTC.

This chain uses TRBV7-3 with TRBJ2-5; no firm D call. V was cut by 3 bases and J by 4 bases, with 9 bases left in between. In germline, CDR1 is SGHTA, CDR2 FQGTGA. CDR3 length: 13 amino acids. The CDR3 nucleotides are TGTGCCAGCAGCTTCCGGGTGGGAGAGACCCAGTACTTC. Amino acid sequence: CASSFRVGETQYF.

The rearrangement links TRBV24-1 to TRBJ1-3; possible D gene TRBD1, 5 bases. This CDR3 is built from 15 residues. In germline, CDR1 is KGHDR, CDR2 SFDVKD. V lost 4 bases and J lost 2, with 11 bases in between. Written as DNA, the CDR3 is TGTGCCACCAGTGAAACGGGACCTGCTGGAAACACCATATATTTT. Translating it yields CATSETGPAGNTIYF.

This chain uses TRBV19 with TRBJ1-5, with 9 bases aligning to TRBD1. In germline, CDR1 is LNHDA, CDR2 SQIVND (reference sequence). J lost 6 bases, V lost 4 bases, and 7 bases had no gene match. The CDR3 length is 15 residues. The CDR3 nucleotides read TGTGCCAGTAGTACACAGGGGGCAGGTGTTCAGCCCCAGCATTTT. Its protein is CASSTQGAGVQPQHF.